The present T cell receptor beta chain was sequenced within a study of blood T cell repertoires in COVID-19 (TCRdb year 2020). The study in broad terms: Collaborator samples came from the United States, Italy and Spain and covered acute and convalescent phases of COVID-19. The repertoires were released in a freely available public database intended as a resource for research on the immune response to SARS-CoV-2. Deeply sampled blood TCRbeta repertoires from subjects exposed to, actively infected with, or recovered from COVID-19 were included in the dataset. The samples were drawn from two sources: the first 160 participants of the ongoing ImmuneRACE study, and some 1,300 subjects contributed by 6 global collaborators. The material from the prospective study consisted of cDNA or gDNA derived from T cells, B-cell-depleted T cells, or PBMCs. Where HLA class I and class II types were available, the types were taken from metadata supplied by the sample provider, not from assay-based typing. Sample metadata almost always included a de-identified subject ID, COVID-19 status, age in years and sex. The paper as a whole reports these results and caveats: How much clinical and demographic metadata was included differed by source and by participant, and the metadata was provided uncurated.

This clone has a handful of counts. The antigen it recognizes is unknown. The sample holds no much larger clone one base away, and base qualities are not on file. The immunoSEQ Assay, a bias-controlled multiplex PCR, was used to amplify TCRbeta CDR3 regions from genomic DNA. The original methods were these. Within the assay, amplification of reference gene primers was used to estimate how many nucleated cells each sample contained. Sequence reads were collapsed and filtered to measure the absolute abundance of every unique TCRbeta CDR3 rearrangement. For each sample, productive Simpson clonality was calculated as the square root of Simpson's diversity index over productive rearrangements. This is the immuneACCESS table as TCRdb keeps it, with only in-frame sequences that have V and J called. A part of the clones is gone; compared with another copy, unresolved V genes explain less than half, and the rest is unexplained. V and J calls and clone size are given by that table; D and trimming were obtained from the DNA. Here the sample has roughly 270,000 clones; approximately 81% occur a single time. The top ten clonotypes cover roughly 2.5% of the sample.

In the prospective study, participants were about 18 to 89 years old, resided in about two dozen geographic areas of the United States, and were enrolled through a virtual design. In the prospective study, cohorts were assigned on the basis of participant-reported clinical history obtained from a screening survey and a study questionnaire. Recovered participants in ImmuneRACE Cohort 3 were defined by two consecutive negative NP/OP PCR tests, clearance by a healthcare professional, or resolution of symptoms. Each participant in the prospective study had whole blood, serum and a nasopharyngeal or oropharyngeal swab collected by mobile phlebotomists. Prospective study participants could optionally give additional blood draws and questionnaires over an approximately 2-month period. Blood samples from the prospective study were shipped frozen or at room temperature prior to DNA extraction. The origin of this receptor is a woman aged 50 to 60 who had recovered from COVID-19. Input material: PBMCs or T cells enriched from blood (not recorded which).

The DNA sequence is given as TGTGCCAGCAGCCAAGTTTCCGGGATACAGATCACTGAAGCTTTCTTT. It translates as CASSQVSGIQITEAFF. The sequence links TRBV4-2 to TRBJ1-1; confidence is insufficient to name the D gene. V is cut by 1 base and J by 4 bases, and the space between the germline ends is 16 bases. Reading from cysteine to phenylalanine, the CDR3 counts 16 amino acids. The sequence is cut down to CDR3 DNA, 48 bases in frame from base 1. From a lookup of the germline V gene, CDR1 and CDR2 are LGHNA and YNFKEQ.